This TCR beta chain was captured by sequencing in a study of neurological immune-mediated disorders (dated by TCRdb to about 2019). For the study in its entirety: Using UMI-based sequencing, the study compared peripheral blood TCR-beta repertoires from patients with HTLV-I-associated myelopathy (HAM/TSP), patients with multiple sclerosis, and healthy controls. The cohort comprised approximately 67 subjects: 15 or so HAM/TSP patients, approximately 34 multiple sclerosis patients and approximately 20 healthy controls. Longitudinal HAM/TSP and healthy donors were sampled at 3 time-points each (about 3-40 month intervals). Alongside PBMC samples, the set of more than 80 TCR-beta libraries contained longitudinal samples, technical triplicates, and paired CD4+ and CD8+ T-cell subsets that had been sorted.

This clonotype was seen repeatedly, ten times or more. Its antigen is unknown. The record has no base qualities; no much larger clone is one base away. Sample time point, as interpreted from the label and publication: longitudinal time-point 2. The healthy controls were volunteers from blood banks in Maryland, USA. Libraries from unsorted PBMCs were made from 2 million PBMCs kept in RNAlater at -80 degrees C until RNA extraction. Peripheral blood was subjected to Ficoll-Hypaque density gradient centrifugation to isolate PBMCs, which were then cryopreserved in liquid nitrogen. To synthesize cDNA, template-switch 5'RACE was performed with a primer carrying a 10-nucleotide random unique molecular identifier so that each TCR transcript was tagged. Every sequencing run yielded over 200 million TCR-beta sequences covering 15-18 subjects. The RNeasy kit was used to extract total RNA. Using the KAPA Real-time Library Amplification kit, TCR-beta VDJ regions were amplified with primers for the TCR constant region and the 5'RACE anchor. A first PCR added sample indexes and Illumina adaptors, and a second PCR then raised library yield. After Ampure bead purification, the roughly 650 bp TCR product was size-selected on a 2% E-gel SizeSelection system. Before pooling, library quality was checked on a Bioanalyzer, concentration was measured with Qubit, and libraries were quantified with the Kapa Library Quantification kit. An Illumina HiSeq 2500 sequenced the libraries paired-end 2 x 150 bp. To increase sequence diversity, about 25-30% phiX was spiked into each library pool. Turning to the authors' computational methods: The quality-filtered reads were processed with the UMI-based MiGEC pipeline, whose error correction step removed more than 80% of the raw TCR sequences. IMGT germline references were used for alignment of VDJ genes, and clonotypes were defined by a unique CDR3 amino acid sequence together with V-J genes. Clonal expansion, Shannon diversity, and CDR3 relatedness (CalcPairwiseDistances, ClusterSamples) were evaluated with VDJtools, and phylogenetic trees were built with CLCbio workbench. Expanded clones were defined as having at least 8 unique UMIs, based on coefficient-of-variation modelling across technical triplicates. TCRdb took the public reads, trimmed them with fastp at Q25, ran MiXCR for clone calling and kept in-frame beta chains. Rows with one shared CDR3 protein collapse into an entry with the most common genes and DNA. The V and J calls follow TCRdb's processing rather than the paper's. Recorded for this sample are fewer than 35,000 distinct CDR3 sequences; 10% to 15% of them occurred a single time. The ten most abundant clones make up 2% to 2.5% of the sample.

Reading from cysteine to phenylalanine, the CDR3 counts 18 amino acids. Just CDR3 DNA is preserved here, 54 bases in frame from base 1. From the germline V gene, CDR1 is SGHTA and CDR2 is FQGNSA. At the junction V is shortened by 2 bases and J by 0 bases, with 17 bases in between. Findings and caveats that apply to the study as a whole: TCR clonal expansion was highest in HAM/TSP patients and lowest in MS patients, with MS patients falling below even healthy controls. Expanded clones from different subjects shared no identical CDR3 amino acid sequences, which suggests that TCR-beta repertoires were private in all groups.

The receptor was derived from a woman aged 40 to 55 in good health. Recombination linked TRBV7-2 to TRBJ2-1; a tentative D match to TRBD1 spans 5 bases. Sequenced material: PBMCs. The DNA is TGTGCCAGCAGCTTAAGACAGATGATACCGGTCTCCTACAATGAGCAGTTCTTC. Protein translation: CASSLRQMIPVSYNEQFF.